These T cell receptor beta chains were read from a single sample in a study of blood T cell repertoires in COVID-19. Assay used: immunoSEQ multiplex PCR; TCRdb lists only in-frame clones, some missing. The sample gives 300,000 to 400,000 clones, about nine tenths of which show up once; 1% is in the top ten. The source material was peripheral blood. The source is a man aged 50 to 60 with active or convalescent COVID-19. Each CDR3 is given with its conserved first and last residue. The D gene is left open where the match is weak. Clone size is shown for a subset of rows, as once, few, many or a class of expanded clone.

TRBJ2-7,.,.,TRBV11-1,TGTGCCAGCAGCCCAAGTTGGGACACCGAGCAGTACTTC,CASSPSWDTEQYF
TRBJ1-6,.,.,TRBV18,TGTGCCAGCTCACCACGGGGGGGAGAAGAGTCACCCCTCCACTTT,CASSPRGGEESPLHF
TRBJ2-7,.,.,TRBV4-2,TGTGCCAGCGGTCCACCGGACTCCTCCTACGAGCAGTACTTC,CASGPPDSSYEQYF
TRBJ1-1,.,.,TRBV5-1,TGCGCCAGCGGCGAACAGGGCTCCGGGAACACTGAAGCTTTCTTT,CASGEQGSGNTEAFF
TRBJ1-2,TRBD1,.,TRBV6-5,TGTGCCAGCAGTCGGGAGGGGACAGGGTTTGGCTACACCTTC,CASSREGTGFGYTF
TRBJ1-4,TRBD1,many,TRBV7-9,TGTGCCAGCAGCTCTGGGGGGACAGGGAGGGAAAAACTGTTTTTT,CASSSGGTGREKLFF
TRBJ1-6,TRBD1,.,TRBV5-6,TGTGCCAGCGGCTCCGGGACAGCTTATAATTCACCCCTCCACTTT,CASGSGTAYNSPLHF
TRBJ2-5,.,.,TRBV20-1,TGCAGTGCTAGTGGGCTCCAAGAGACCCAGTACTTC,CSASGLQETQYF
TRBJ2-1,TRBD1,.,TRBV6-5,TGTGCCAGCAGCCCCCCCGGGACAGGGTACAATGAGCAGTTCTTC,CASSPPGTGYNEQFF
TRBJ1-1,.,.,TRBV29-1,TGCAGCGTTGTCCCAGGAGGCGAGGGTTGGGAATCGGCTTTCTTT,CSVVPGGEGWESAFF
TRBJ2-3,TRBD1,.,TRBV4-3,TGCGCCAGCAGCCAAGGAGGGACAGCCACAGATACGCAGTATTTT,CASSQGGTATDTQYF
TRBJ2-3,.,few,TRBV21-1,TGTGCCAGCAGCGCCCCGGGAGGACACTCCACAGATACGCAGTATTTT,CASSAPGGHSTDTQYF
TRBJ1-6,TRBD1,.,TRBV9,TGTGCCAGCAGCGTAGCCGGGACAGGGGGTTCACCCCTCCACTTT,CASSVAGTGGSPLHF
TRBJ2-1,TRBD1,once,TRBV4-3,TGCGCCAGCAGCCAAGATCTCCGGCAGGGGGCGGCGGATGAGCAGTTCTTC,CASSQDLRQGAADEQFF
TRBJ1-4,.,.,TRBV5-6,TGTGCCAGCAGCCCCGGGGCAACTAATGAAAAACTGTTTTTT,CASSPGATNEKLFF
TRBJ2-2,.,.,TRBV6-6,TGTGCCAGCACTCGCTCTCTGGGAACAGGGAGGGTCGGGGAGCTGTTTTTT,CASTRSLGTGRVGELFF
TRBJ2-2,TRBD2,.,TRBV7-9,TGTGCCAGCAGCTTAGGAAGCGGGAGGGCGAACACCGGGGAGCTGTTTTTT,CASSLGSGRANTGELFF
TRBJ2-4,.,.,TRBV7-9,TGTGCCAGCGCCCCCATATCTGGGGGGGCGGTCAAAAACATTCAGTACTTC,CASAPISGGAVKNIQYF
TRBJ2-3,TRBD2,.,TRBV5-4,TGTGCCAGCAGCTTGGCAATAGCGGGAGATAGCACAGATACGCAGTATTTT,CASSLAIAGDSTDTQYF
TRBJ1-2,.,.,TRBV5-8,TGTGCCAGCAGCTGGGACACGGTTGATGGCTACACCTTC,CASSWDTVDGYTF
TRBJ2-7,.,.,TRBV3-1/TRBV3-2,TGTGCCAGCAACGCACAGGGCTACGAGCAGTACTTC,CASNAQGYEQYF
TRBJ1-2,.,.,TRBV7-9,TGTGCCAGCAGCTTAACGGTCTATGGCTACACCTTC,CASSLTVYGYTF
TRBJ1-1,TRBD1,.,TRBV6-2/TRBV6-3,TGTGCCAGCAGTCCCCCCCCGGGAAGGACAGGAAACACTGAAGCTTTCTTT,CASSPPPGRTGNTEAFF
TRBJ2-1,.,.,TRBV6-1,TGTGCCAGCAGTGAAGGTCGAGGCTCCTACAATGAGCAGTTCTTC,CASSEGRGSYNEQFF
TRBJ1-2,TRBD1,.,TRBV6-5,TGTGCCAGCAGCACAGGGGTGGTCAGGCTTGGCTACACCTTC,CASSTGVVRLGYTF
TRBJ2-1,.,.,TRBV24-1,TGTGCCACCAGTGATTTCTTAGCCACTTCCTACAATGAGCAGTTCTTC,CATSDFLATSYNEQFF
TRBJ2-5,TRBD2,.,TRBV2,TGTGCCAGCAGGCTCCTAGCGGGGGGGCTAGAGACCCAGTACTTC,CASRLLAGGLETQYF
TRBJ1-1,TRBD1,.,TRBV28,TGTGCCAGCAGGCAGGGGGCTCACACTGAAGCTTTCTTT,CASRQGAHTEAFF
TRBJ1-1,TRBD1,.,TRBV4-3,TGCGCCAGCAGCCAAGATGACAGGGGAATGAACACTGAAGCTTTCTTT,CASSQDDRGMNTEAFF
TRBJ1-5,.,.,TRBV3-1/TRBV3-2,TGTGCCAGCAGCTTAGACATAAGCGGTCAGCCCCAGCATTTT,CASSLDISGQPQHF
TRBJ2-3,TRBD2,.,TRBV6-2/TRBV6-3,TGTGCCAGCAGTTACGTGATAGGACTAGCGTACGGGGGAGATACGCAGTATTTT,CASSYVIGLAYGGDTQYF
TRBJ2-1,TRBD2,.,TRBV7-2,TGTGCCAGCAGCTTAGAGGCTAGCGGCTGGGCCAACAATGAGCAGTTCTTC,CASSLEASGWANNEQFF
TRBJ2-3,.,.,TRBV29-1,TGCAGCGTTGAGGGTTATAGCAGCGGCGGTACAGATACGCAGTATTTT,CSVEGYSSGGTDTQYF
TRBJ2-4,.,.,TRBV15,TGTGCCACCAGCGTTCAACAGGGTGAGGGAAACATTCAGTACTTC,CATSVQQGEGNIQYF
TRBJ2-1,.,.,TRBV7-9,TGTGCCAGCAGCCATAGCGGAGAGCAGTTCTTC,CASSHSGEQFF
TRBJ2-7,.,.,TRBV19,TGTGCCAGTAGTATGTCCCAGGGCCAACGGAGCGAGCAGTACTTC,CASSMSQGQRSEQYF
TRBJ2-5,TRBD2,once,TRBV4-3,TGCGCCAGCAGCCAAGATACAGCGGGGGGGCCGGGGGAGACCCAGTACTTC,CASSQDTAGGPGETQYF
TRBJ1-1,.,.,TRBV5-1,TGCGCCAGCAGCGAACATGATAACACTGAAGCTTTCTTT,CASSEHDNTEAFF
TRBJ1-2,.,once,TRBV6-2/TRBV6-3,TGTGCCAGCAGTCTACAGGGAATTGGCTACACCTTC,CASSLQGIGYTF
TRBJ1-2,.,.,TRBV28,TGTGCCAGCAGGATCCAGGGTAACTATGGCTACACCTTC,CASRIQGNYGYTF
TRBJ2-3,.,once,TRBV9,TGTGCCAGCAGCGTAGAGATTCAGTTCACAGATACGCAGTATTTT,CASSVEIQFTDTQYF
TRBJ1-2,TRBD1,few,TRBV7-2,TGTGCCAGCAGCTTACGGAGGACAGGGTATCGTGGCTACACCTTC,CASSLRRTGYRGYTF
TRBJ2-7,TRBD2,.,TRBV12-3/TRBV12-4,TGTGCCAGCAGTTATCCCGGGAGGCGCGAGCAGTACTTC,CASSYPGRREQYF
TRBJ2-3,.,.,TRBV19,TGTGCCAGTAGTATCGGAGCAGGCACAGATACGCAGTATTTT,CASSIGAGTDTQYF
TRBJ1-2,TRBD1,.,TRBV2,TGTGCCAGCAGATCAACAGGGGTTAATGGCTACACCTTC,CASRSTGVNGYTF